This TCR beta chain was recorded in a study of cytomegalovirus exposure and HLA in healthy donors. Assay used: immunoSEQ multiplex PCR; TCRdb lists only in-frame clones, some missing. Here the sample spans about 250,000 clones, roughly 87% being singletons. Study-wide results and caveats: TCR clusters originating in the first cohort tended to co-occur in the roughly 110 validation repertoires, according to a later analysis. TCR beta chains numbering approximately 150 were designated cytomegalovirus-associated.

Trimming removed 0 bases at V and 3 bases at J, with 18 bases between. Per the germline V gene, CDR1 is MGHRA and CDR2 is YSYEKL. The CDR3 consists of 17 residues. Regarding this clone: Its antigen is currently unknown.

Separate from the approximately 670-subject first cohort was the approximately 130-subject validation cohort, to which the donors belonged. The chain joins TRBV4-1 to TRBJ2-7, with D perhaps assigned TRBD1 or TRBD2 (5 bases each). Sequencing was done on a sample of PBMCs. This receptor was obtained from a man between 18 and 35 years old in good health and CMV-seropositive. In nucleotides, the CDR3 is TGCGCCAGCAGCCAAGATTGGAGGCAGGGCTTTTACTACGAGCAGTACTTC. Its protein product is CASSQDWRQGFYYEQYF.